This entry lists 28 T cell receptor beta chains sequenced from one sample in a study of cytomegalovirus exposure and HLA in healthy donors. Researchers ran the PCR with 60 Vbeta and 13 Jbeta primers. Assay used: immunoSEQ multiplex PCR; TCRdb lists only in-frame clones, some missing. The sample has tens of thousands of clones; roughly 84% are singletons. The material sequenced was PBMCs. The receptors here all came from a woman aged 30 to 39 in good health and CMV-seronegative.

This clone was recorded a few times. V is TRBV6-6 and J is TRBJ2-7; D is perhaps TRBD1 (6 bases). Between the trimmed V and J ends, which lost 7 bases and 4 bases, there was a span of 20 bases. The CDR3 is 15 amino acids. Germline V gene sequence: CDR1 MNHNY, CDR2 SVGAGI (reference sequence). CDR3 loop: CASTQRSGDVYEQYF. CDR3 DNA: TGTGCCAGCACTCAGCGGTCAGGGGACGTGTACGAGCAGTACTTC.

In its sample, this clone was seen a few times. This chain joins TRBV23-1 and TRBJ2-7; 11 bases are shared with TRBD2. TRBV23-1 is reported as an ORF; its role is uncertain. J was trimmed by 2 bases and V by 0 bases; bases with no gene match: 9. The CDR3 is 18 residues long. CDR3 bases: TGCGCCAGCAGTCAATCGATCCATAGACTAGCGGGAACCTACGAGCAGTACGTC. It encodes CASSQSIHRLAGTYEQYV.

This sequence joins TRBV6-5 and TRBJ1-5, with D maybe TRBD1 (6 bases). V lost 2 bases and J lost 5, with 10 bases in between. Germline V gene data show CDR1 as MNHEY and CDR2 as SVGAGI. The CDR3 is 14 amino acids. As DNA, the CDR3 is TGTGCCAGCAGTTACAGCAGGGGCCATCAGCCCCAGCATTTT. This translates into CASSYSRGHQPQHF.

This chain links TRBV29-1 with TRBJ2-1; 10 bases match TRBD2. This CDR3 is 14 amino acids long. Germline V gene sequence: CDR1 SQVTM, CDR2 ANQGSEA. Trimming at V came to 3 bases and at J to 5 bases, leaving 4 bases not matched to a gene. CDR3 region: CSVEASGRHNEQFF. CDR3 sequence (DNA): TGCAGCGTTGAGGCTAGCGGGAGACACAATGAGCAGTTCTTC.

The chain carries TRBV27 and TRBJ2-6; 9 bases agree with TRBD1. Germline values: CDR1 MNHEY, CDR2 SMNVEV (reference sequence). CDR3 length: 16 amino acids. V gave up 8 bases and J gave up 0 bases; unmatched junction bases: 5. CDR3 in DNA: TGTGCCAGCGGCCGACAGGGGGGCTCTGGGGCCAACGTCCTGACTTTC. It yields the protein CASGRQGGSGANVLTF.

J is TRBJ2-7 and V is TRBV27; D might be TRBD1 (7 bases). The CDR3 has 10 amino acids. CDR1 MNHEY and CDR2 SMNVEV come from the germline V gene (reference sequence). CDR3 nucleotide sequence: TGTGGCTCAACAGGGGACTCTATGTACTTC. This sequence encodes CGSTGDSMYF.

This clone came up a few times. The rearrangement uses TRBV9 and TRBJ2-2; 12 nucleotides align to TRBD2. V shed 4 bases and J 8 bases; nucleotides not matched to a gene: 9. The CDR3 covers 16 residues. Germline V lookup: CDR1 SGDLS, CDR2 YYNGEE. The CDR3 DNA sequence: TGTGCCAGCAGCACCTCTAGCGGGGGGGCCTGGGGGGAGCTGTTTTTT. Translation gives CASSTSSGGAWGELFF. Full variable domain (rest looked up from reference TRBV9 and TRBJ2-2): DSGVTQTPKHLITATGQRVTLRCSPRSGDLSVYWYQQSLDQGLQFLIQYYNGEERAKGNILERFSAQQFPDLHSELNLSSLELGDSALYFCASSTSSGGAWGELFFGEGSRLTVL.

The rearrangement links TRBV30 to TRBJ1-2; D remains unclear. The CDR3 is 10 amino acids. V dropped 3 bases and J dropped 8 bases, with 7 bases sitting between them. Germline assignment: CDR1 GTSNPN and CDR2 SVGIG (reference sequence). CDR3 region: CAWRAWGYTF. CDR3 DNA sequence: TGTGCCTGGAGAGCGTGGGGCTACACCTTC.

The V and J genes are TRBV28 and TRBJ2-5, with a tentative D call TRBD1 (6 bases). Trimming pared 2 bases from V and 5 bases from J, leaving 21 bases between. Germline assignment: CDR1 MDHEN and CDR2 SYDVKM. The CDR3 length is 17 residues. Written as DNA, the CDR3 is TGTGCCAGCAGTTTACGGGGTCGCAGGGGCAGCGAGGAGACCCAGTACTTC. Translation gives CASSLRGRRGSEETQYF.

J is TRBJ2-1 and V is TRBV30, with 9 bases fitting TRBD2. V trimming: 2 bases; J trimming: 6 bases; junction bases outside the gene matches: 11. The germline V gene encodes CDR1 GTSNPN and CDR2 SVGIG (reference sequence). The CDR3 loop spans 16 amino acids. CDR3 sequence (DNA): TGTGCCTGGAGTCCCCGGGGGACTAGCAAACGCAATGAGCAGTTCTTC. Its translation is CAWSPRGTSKRNEQFF.

The chain recombines TRBV10-3 with TRBJ2-1; 8 positions match TRBD2. Germline values: CDR1 ENHRY, CDR2 SYGVKD. CDR3 size: 14 residues. Trimming cost V 2 bases and J 3 bases; bases outside gene matches: 0. The CDR3: CAISETSGYNEQFF. CDR3 sequence (DNA): TGTGCCATCAGTGAGACTAGCGGCTACAATGAGCAGTTCTTC.

Concerning this clone itself: A read error may account for a junction end that differs from germline. The chain is built from TRBV11-2 and TRBJ2-1; D is unresolved. This CDR3 spans 13 amino acids. The V gene's germline CDR1 is SGHAT and CDR2 FQNNGV. The CDR3 loop is CASRAVSNNEQFF. As DNA, the CDR3 is TGTGCCAGCAGGGCCGTCTCCAACAATGAGCAGTTCTTC.

About this clone itself: This likely comes from a read error, as the CDR3 has no conserved phenylalanine or tryptophan at its end. This chain links TRBV6-6 with TRBJ1-2, with 7 positions matching TRBD1. Germline CDR1 and CDR2: MNHNY and SVGAGI (reference sequence). The CDR3 is 13 amino acids. V lost 2 bases and J lost 6; bases outside the gene matches: 3. DNA of the CDR3: TGTGCCAGCAGTTACACAGGGGACGATGGCTACACCCTC. Amino acids: CASSYTGDDGYTL.

The chain joins TRBV18 to TRBJ2-3; TRBD1 might be the D (5 bases). Germline values: CDR1 KGHSH, CDR2 LQKENI. V was trimmed by 0 bases and J by 0 bases, leaving 10 bases between them. This CDR3 has 16 residues. Here the CDR3 DNA reads TGTGCCAGCTCACCACCGGGCAGGGCTAGCACAGATACGCAGTATTTT. This translates into CASSPPGRASTDTQYF.

The chain uses TRBV7-2 and TRBJ1-5; D may be TRBD1 (5 bases). The CDR3 has 15 amino acids. The V and J ends lost 1 base and 4 bases respectively, with 11 bases between them. Per the germline V gene, CDR1 is SGHTA and CDR2 is FQGNSA. CDR3 in amino acids: CASSLEVAGNQPQHF. CDR3 sequence (DNA): TGTGCCAGCAGCTTAGAGGTAGCAGGGAATCAGCCCCAGCATTTT. Filled out from reference TRBV7-2 and TRBJ1-5, the complete variable domain reads GAGVSQSPSNKVTEKGKDVELRCDPISGHTALYWYRQSLGQGLEFLIYFQGNSAPDKSGLPSDRFSAERTGGSVSTLTIQRTQQEDSAVYLCASSLEVAGNQPQHFGDGTRLSIL.

The CDR3 DNA sequence: TGTGCCAGCAGCGCCCTAGCGGGAACCCTCACAGATACGCAGTATTTT. Its protein product is CASSALAGTLTDTQYF. This chain joins TRBV9 and TRBJ2-3; 9 nucleotides line up with TRBD2. Losses at the gene ends were 3 bases for V and 2 bases for J; bases not matched to a gene: 7. The germline gives CDR1 SGDLS, CDR2 YYNGEE. The CDR3 covers 16 residues. The whole variable domain, remainder taken from reference TRBV9 and TRBJ2-3, is DSGVTQTPKHLITATGQRVTLRCSPRSGDLSVYWYQQSLDQGLQFLIQYYNGEERAKGNILERFSAQQFPDLHSELNLSSLELGDSALYFCASSALAGTLTDTQYFGPGTRLTVL.

The chain recombines TRBV27 with TRBJ1-1, with TRBD1 as a possible D gene (5 bases). This CDR3 contains 14 residues. The germline gives CDR1 MNHEY, CDR2 SMNVEV (reference sequence). Trimming pared 2 bases from V and 0 bases from J, leaving 7 bases between. CDR3 in DNA: TGTGCCAGCAGTTTAGGGGGGATGAACACTGAAGCTTTCTTT. As protein: CASSLGGMNTEAFF.

The chain uses TRBV7-7 and TRBJ1-1; 11 bases are a match to TRBD1. V lost 6 bases, J lost 4 bases, and 19 bases stayed unmatched. The CDR3 is made up of 19 amino acids. Germline V CDR1 and CDR2: SSHAT, FNYEAQ (reference sequence). CDR3 region: CASRYTTTTGTGGSTEAFF. In DNA, the CDR3 is TGTGCCAGCAGATATACAACCACCACGGGGACAGGGGGGTCCACTGAAGCTTTCTTT.

The J gene is TRBJ2-3, the V gene TRBV7-9, with 7 bases that match TRBD2. CDR3 length: 13 amino acids. Germline V gene sequence: CDR1 SEHNR, CDR2 FQNEAQ (reference sequence). The trim removed 9 bases at V and 0 bases at J, leaving 3 bases unmatched. CDR3 DNA: TGTGCCAGTTGTAGCGGGAGCACAGATACGCAGTATTTT. It yields the protein CASCSGSTDTQYF. The variable domain in full, with the rest retrieved from reference TRBV7-9 and TRBJ2-3, is DTGVSQNPRHKITKRGQNVTFRCDPISEHNRLYWYRQTLGQGPEFLTYFQNEAQLEKSRLLSDRFSAERPKGSFSTLEIQRTEQGDSAMYLCASCSGSTDTQYFGPGTRLTVL.

The chain couples TRBV13 to TRBJ2-5, with TRBD1 matching 7 bases. Trimming cost V 3 bases and J 0 bases; bases outside gene matches: 7. The CDR3 covers 16 residues. Per germline, CDR1 PRHDT and CDR2 FYEKMQ (reference sequence). The CDR3 DNA reads TGTGCCAGCAGCTTTATAGGGGGCCGTGACCAAGAGACCCAGTACTTC. This sequence encodes CASSFIGGRDQETQYF.

The V call is TRBV9, the J call TRBJ1-4; D is unresolved. Trimming stripped 4 bases from V and 4 bases from J, with 17 bases between. The CDR3 consists of 16 residues. CDR1 is SGDLS and CDR2 is YYNGEE in the germline V gene. This CDR3 reads CASSSTGERGNEKLFF. CDR3 sequence (DNA): TGTGCCAGCAGCTCAACCGGGGAGCGGGGTAATGAAAAACTGTTTTTT.

This clone was seen once. V usage is TRBV11-2 and J usage is TRBJ2-3; 7 bases are shared with TRBD2. Germline CDR1 and CDR2: SGHAT and FQNNGV. This CDR3 spans 16 amino acids. The trim removed 1 base at V and 3 bases at J, leaving 7 bases unmatched. The CDR3, as DNA: TGTGCCAGCAGCTTAGTTTCCGGCGGGGGAACAGATACGCAGTATTTT. Translating it yields CASSLVSGGGTDTQYF.

The J gene is TRBJ2-3, the V gene TRBV7-9, with 14 bases lining up with TRBD2. The V and J ends lost 6 bases and 3 bases, in that order; junction bases with no gene match: 5. The CDR3 is made up of 16 amino acids. Germline V CDR1 and CDR2: SEHNR, FQNEAQ (reference sequence). The CDR3 here is CASRPGLAGETDTQYF. CDR3 DNA sequence: TGTGCCAGCAGACCGGGACTAGCGGGAGAGACAGATACGCAGTATTTT.

Here the CDR3 reads CASSDTDSGANVLTF. The CDR3, as DNA: TGTGCCAGCAGCGACACGGACTCTGGGGCCAACGTCCTGACTTTC. The chain combines TRBV7-9 with TRBJ2-6; D ambiguous. V was pared by 5 bases and J by 0 bases, with 8 bases between. The CDR3 consists of 15 residues. Germline CDR1 SEHNR, CDR2 FQNEAQ (reference sequence).

The rearrangement joins TRBV30 to TRBJ1-5; D is possibly TRBD1 (6 bases). The CDR3 extends over 13 amino acids. The V gene's germline CDR1 is GTSNPN and CDR2 SVGIG (reference sequence). Trimming cost V 2 bases and J 4 bases, with 9 bases left between them. The CDR3 spells CAWSTGSNQPQHF. CDR3 nucleotide sequence: TGTGCCTGGAGTACAGGGTCAAATCAGCCCCAGCATTTT.

The genes are TRBV4-3 and TRBJ2-1; maybe TRBD1 (5 bases). Deletions cut 0 bases from V and 1 base from J, with 7 bases between. The length of the CDR3 is 15 residues. The germline CDR1 and CDR2 sequences are LGHNA and YSLEER. The CDR3 DNA sequence: TGCGCCAGCAGCCAAGAAAGACAGTCCTACAATGAGCAGTTCTTC. Its translation is CASSQERQSYNEQFF.

The chain is built from TRBV5-1 and TRBJ2-1; 9 positions agree with TRBD2. The V and J ends lost 1 base and 4 bases, in that order; junction bases with no gene match: 3. Germline CDR1 SGHRS, CDR2 YFSETQ. The CDR3 consists of 15 residues. The CDR3 sequence: CASSLKAGGYNEQFF. CDR3 sequence (DNA): TGCGCCAGCAGCTTGAAAGCGGGGGGTTACAATGAGCAGTTCTTC.

The chain couples TRBV10-3 to TRBJ1-1, with D possibly TRBD1 on 5 matching bases. Trimming removed 9 bases at V and 3 bases at J, with 11 bases between. CDR1 and CDR2 (germline): ENHRY, SYGVKD. The CDR3 is 12 residues long. The CDR3 reads CAMGDWDTEAFF. The CDR3 nucleotides read TGTGCCATGGGGGACTGGGACACTGAAGCTTTCTTT.